These T cell receptor beta chains were read from a single sample in a study of identifying expanded T cells in peripheral blood. Clones were read by immunoSEQ multiplex PCR, and TCRdb kept only the in-frame ones, dropping some. The table records some 96,000 clones, 75% to 90% of them present only once. Source material: blood. These receptors were obtained from a person between 18 and 75 years old in good health. The CDR3 runs from the conserved cysteine through the conserved F or W. D genes are given only for firm matches. The size of a clone is reported for some rows only, either as once, few or many, or as a class for expanded clones.

v_gene	j_gene	d_gene	abundance	CDR3nt	CDR3aa
TRBV6-1	TRBJ2-3	.	.	TGTGCCAGCAGCAACACAGATACGCAGTATTTT	CASSNTDTQYF
TRBV19	TRBJ1-5	.	.	TGTGCCAGTAGTAAGCTTAGCGGGGGCGGGGGTCAGCCCCAGCATTTT	CASSKLSGGGGQPQHF
TRBV29-1	TRBJ2-7	TRBD1	.	TGCAGCGTTGACGGACAGGAGAGTTCCTACGAGCAGTACTTC	CSVDGQESSYEQYF
TRBV11-3	TRBJ2-7	TRBD2	.	TGTGCCAGCCGGACTAGCGGGAGGTCCTACGAGCAGTACTTC	CASRTSGRSYEQYF
TRBV10-3	TRBJ2-2	TRBD1	.	TGTGCCACACAACTTGGACAGGGGAACACCGGGGAGCTGTTTTTT	CATQLGQGNTGELFF
TRBV7-8	TRBJ2-5	.	.	TGTGCCAGCAGCTTAGCGCAAAGACTGCAAGAGACCCAGTACTTC	CASSLAQRLQETQYF
TRBV2	TRBJ1-2	.	.	TGTGCCAGCACTCCCCGAGGCCTTGGCTATGGCTACACCTTC	CASTPRGLGYGYTF
TRBV30	TRBJ1-2	TRBD1	.	TGTGCCTGGAGTGTACTGGCAGGGGGTGGCTACACCTTC	CAWSVLAGGGYTF
TRBV5-8	TRBJ1-2	TRBD1	once	TGTGCCAGCAGCACTCGGACAGGGCTGCCACTCTTACTTAACTATGGCTACACCTTC	CASSTRTGLPLLLNYGYTF
TRBV4-3	TRBJ1-1	TRBD1	.	TGCGCCAGCAGCCAACAACGGACAGGGGGCTCTGAAGCTTTCTTT	CASSQQRTGGSEAFF
TRBV27	TRBJ1-5	.	.	TGTGCCAGCAGTTTATTTGGGGGGGGGAGTAATCAGCCCCAGCATTTT	CASSLFGGGSNQPQHF
TRBV30	TRBJ1-5	.	.	TGTGCCTGGACCGCAGGTCCATTTCAGCCCCAGCATTTT	CAWTAGPFQPQHF
TRBV29-1	TRBJ1-1	.	.	TGCAGCGTTTACGGCAGATTGCGCGCTTTCTTT	CSVYGRLRAFF
TRBV5-1	TRBJ2-6	.	.	TGCGCCAGCAGCTTGTTATCCTCGTCTGGGGCCAACGTCCTGACTTTC	CASSLLSSSGANVLTF
TRBV2	TRBJ1-2	TRBD1	.	TGTGCCAGCAGTGGGGACAGGGGGTCGGGTGGCTACACCTTC	CASSGDRGSGGYTF
TRBV30	TRBJ2-5	.	.	TGTGCCTGGAGACCTACAGGGATCGAGACCCAGTACTTC	CAWRPTGIETQYF
TRBV19	TRBJ1-5	.	.	TGTGCCAGTAGTCTAATGACATCAAATCAGCCCCAGCATTTT	CASSLMTSNQPQHF
TRBV14	TRBJ1-1	TRBD1	few	TGTGCCAGCAGCCAAGCCCGTAGACAGGGCAACCTGAACACTGAAGCTTTCTTT	CASSQARRQGNLNTEAFF
TRBV5-1	TRBJ2-7	.	.	TGCGCCAGCAGCTTTGACAGTTCCTACGAGCAGTACTTC	CASSFDSSYEQYF
TRBV5-6	TRBJ2-7	.	.	TGTGCCAGCAGCTTGGCCCACGAGCAGTACTTC	CASSLAHEQYF
TRBV27	TRBJ1-2	.	.	TGTGCCAGCAGTTTATCGCCCGGGACGGCAATATGGGGCTACACCTTC	CASSLSPGTAIWGYTF
TRBV5-1	TRBJ2-2	.	.	TGCGCCAGCGCCGGGACGGTTAACGGGGAGCTGTTTTTT	CASAGTVNGELFF
TRBV7-9	TRBJ2-3	.	.	TGTGCCAGCAGGTTATCGGGGGGCACAGATACGCAGTATTTT	CASRLSGGTDTQYF
TRBV27	TRBJ1-2	TRBD1	.	TGTGCCAGCAGCCTCAGGGGGCAGGCCTATGGCTACACCTTC	CASSLRGQAYGYTF
TRBV6-6	TRBJ2-1	.	once	TGTGCCAGCAGTTACGGCGCGAATGAGCAGTTCTTC	CASSYGANEQFF
TRBV6-6	TRBJ1-3	.	once	TGTGCCAGCAGTCCTCAGGGACGGGAGGGTGGAAACACCATATATTTT	CASSPQGREGGNTIYF
TRBV7-2	TRBJ2-3	TRBD2	.	TGTGCCAGCAGCTTAGCTAGCGGGGCCACAGATACGCAGTATTTT	CASSLASGATDTQYF
TRBV13	TRBJ2-7	.	.	TGTGCCAGCAGCCCCACAGGGACCCACGAGCAGTACTTC	CASSPTGTHEQYF
TRBV18	TRBJ2-1	.	.	TGTGCCAGCTCACCGGGCGAAGGGAATGAGCAGTTCTTC	CASSPGEGNEQFF
TRBV4-1	TRBJ1-2	.	.	TGCGCCAGCAGCCAAGAGGATTACAGCTATGGCTACACCTTC	CASSQEDYSYGYTF
TRBV5-1	TRBJ1-3	.	.	TGCGCCAGCAGCAACGGCGGAAACACCATATATTTT	CASSNGGNTIYF
TRBV7-2	TRBJ2-3	.	.	TGTGCCAGCAGCTTAGCGGAGCGGGATACGCAGTATTTT	CASSLAERDTQYF
TRBV11-1	TRBJ2-1	TRBD2	few	TGTGCCAGCAGCGTGAGCGAGGGACTAGCTTTTGCGAATGAGCAGTTCTTC	CASSVSEGLAFANEQFF
TRBV5-6	TRBJ2-7	.	.	TGTGCCAGCAGCGTGAGCGGCGGGGGCCGCTCCTACGAGCAGTACTTC	CASSVSGGGRSYEQYF
TRBV5-1	TRBJ1-1	.	.	TGCGCCAGCAGCTTCTGGGGGGCCCAGAACACTGAAGCTTTCTTT	CASSFWGAQNTEAFF
TRBV30	TRBJ1-4	TRBD1	.	TGTGCCTGGAGTACGCCGGGACAGGGGGCACAAAGGGAAAAACTGTTTTTT	CAWSTPGQGAQREKLFF
TRBV10-2	TRBJ2-1	.	.	TGCGCCAGCAGCCCCACTAGCATCAAACCGTTCAATGAGCAGTTCTTC	CASSPTSIKPFNEQFF
TRBV27	TRBJ2-2	.	.	TGTGCCAGCAGTCCCGGAATGAGGGGCGCAACCGGGGAGCTGTTTTTT	CASSPGMRGATGELFF
TRBV4-1	TRBJ1-6	.	.	TGCGCCAGCAGCCAAGACAGGGATAATTCACCCCTCCACTTT	CASSQDRDNSPLHF
TRBV27	TRBJ2-2	TRBD1	.	TGTGCCAGCAGTCCCGGGGACAGGAGGCCCGGGGAGCTGTTTTTT	CASSPGDRRPGELFF
TRBV7-6	TRBJ1-5	.	.	TGTGCCAGCAGCTTAGGCGGGGGTAATCAGCCCCAGCATTTT	CASSLGGGNQPQHF
TRBV5-1	TRBJ1-2	.	.	TGCGCCAGCAGCTTGAGCGGCAGCTATGGCTACACCTTC	CASSLSGSYGYTF
TRBV18	TRBJ2-2	TRBD1	.	TGTGCCAGCTCACCCCTGACAGGGGGCGCGGGCACCGGGGAGCTGTTTTTT	CASSPLTGGAGTGELFF
TRBV5-6	TRBJ1-6	TRBD1	.	TGTGCCAGCAGCTTGCTCGACAGGGAGAGTTCACCCCTCCACTTT	CASSLLDRESSPLHF
TRBV19	TRBJ2-5	.	.	TGTGCCAGTAGTATGGGCCCCGATTTCGAAGAGACCCAGTACTTC	CASSMGPDFEETQYF
TRBV19	TRBJ1-1	.	few	TGTGCCAGTAGTATAAGTCGCAGTTCCACTGAAGCTTTCTTT	CASSISRSSTEAFF
TRBV11-2	TRBJ2-5	.	once	TGTGCCATCGAAGGGGGGTACCAAGAGACCCAGTACTTC	CAIEGGYQETQYF
TRBV20-1	TRBJ1-5	.	once	TGCAGTGCTAGAGATCGATCTTCCCAGCATTTT	CSARDRSSQHF
TRBV7-9	TRBJ1-4	.	.	TGTGCCAGCAGCTCCCCACGAGTAAAACTGTTTTTT	CASSSPRVKLFF
TRBV28	TRBJ1-1	.	once	TGTGCCAGCAGCTCGACTTGGGGCCTCGTGGGGGGAGCTTTCTTT	CASSSTWGLVGGAFF
TRBV2	TRBJ2-7	.	.	TGTGCCACTTCGCCGAGCTACGAGCAGTACTTC	CATSPSYEQYF
TRBV11-2	TRBJ2-1	.	.	TGTGCCAGCAGCTTAGGGTGGGGCTACAATGAGCAGTTCTTC	CASSLGWGYNEQFF
TRBV5-4	TRBJ2-7	TRBD1	once	TGTGCCAGCAGCTCGGGACAGGGGCGCGACGAGCAGTACTTC	CASSSGQGRDEQYF
TRBV21-1	TRBJ1-1	.	.	TGTGCCAGCAGCAGGGGACAGAGGGGGACTGAAGCTTTCTTT	CASSRGQRGTEAFF
TRBV7-2	TRBJ2-5	.	.	TGTGCCAGCAGCTTACAGCAAGAGACCCAGTACTTC	CASSLQQETQYF
TRBV5-1	TRBJ2-7	.	few	TGCGCCAGCAGCTTCTCCCAGGGGGGGATCTACGAGCAGTACTTC	CASSFSQGGIYEQYF
TRBV5-8	TRBJ1-5	.	.	TGTGCCAGCAGCTTGAGGGCGCTGGCTCGGCAGCCCCAGCATTTT	CASSLRALARQPQHF
TRBV30	TRBJ1-2	.	.	TGTGCCTGGAGAACGGGATTCCCTGGCTATGGCTACACCTTC	CAWRTGFPGYGYTF
TRBV7-2	TRBJ1-2	TRBD1	.	TGTGCCAGCAGCTTTACAGGGGTCTATGGCTACACCTTC	CASSFTGVYGYTF
TRBV11-2	TRBJ2-3	.	.	TGTGCCAGCAGCAATCAAATCAGCCCAGATACGCAGTATTTT	CASSNQISPDTQYF